A selection of T cell receptor beta chains follows, all from one sample in a study of low-dose radiotherapy and immunotherapy resistance in tumors. Each CDR3 protein is one row after TCRdb ran MiXCR on the reads. The table has about 50,000 distinct CDR3 sequences, 12% seen once. The source material was PBMCs, sampled before treatment. Receptor source: a female donor with ovarian cancer. Both conserved end residues are part of each CDR3. D genes are given only for firm matches. The size entry is marked missing in some rows and otherwise reads once, few, many or a size class.

V gene: TRBV3-1; D gene: NA; clone size: many; J gene: TRBJ1-1; CDR3 DNA: TGTGCCAGCAGCCCTGTGTCGGCGGGGAACACTGAAGCTTTCTTT; CDR3 protein: CASSPVSAGNTEAFF
V gene: TRBV9; D gene: NA; clone size: NA; J gene: TRBJ2-2; CDR3 DNA: NA; CDR3 protein: CASSVVAGGTDTQYFGPGSGELFF
V gene: TRBV30; D gene: TRBD1; clone size: many; J gene: TRBJ2-7; CDR3 DNA: TGTGCCTGGCTGACAGGGAATCGCGAGCAGTACTTC; CDR3 protein: CAWLTGNREQYF
V gene: TRBV7-2; D gene: NA; clone size: many; J gene: TRBJ2-7; CDR3 DNA: TGTGCCAGCAGCTTATCCGGAGCGACCGCGGCGCAGTACTTC; CDR3 protein: CASSLSGATAAQYF
V gene: TRBV6-2/TRBV6-3; D gene: NA; clone size: many; J gene: TRBJ1-4; CDR3 DNA: TGTGCCAGCAGTGAAACTACAAATCGGGGGGATGAAAAACTGTTTTTT; CDR3 protein: CASSETTNRGDEKLFF
V gene: TRBV30; D gene: NA; clone size: many; J gene: TRBJ2-2; CDR3 DNA: TGTGCCTGGAGAGGGGTCCCGAACACCGGGGAGCTGTTTTTT; CDR3 protein: CAWRGVPNTGELFF
V gene: TRBV2; D gene: TRBD1; clone size: NA; J gene: TRBJ2-7; CDR3 DNA: TGTGCCAGCACCCCGCCGCCGGACAGGGACTACGAGCAGTACTTC; CDR3 protein: CASTPPPDRDYEQYF
V gene: TRBV27; D gene: TRBD1; clone size: many; J gene: TRBJ2-7; CDR3 DNA: TGTGCCAGCAGTGGACAGGACTCCTACGAGCAGTACTTC; CDR3 protein: CASSGQDSYEQYF
V gene: TRBV28; D gene: NA; clone size: once; J gene: TRBJ2-1; CDR3 DNA: TGTGCCAGCAGTGCGCAGGGCTACAATGAGCAGTTCTTC; CDR3 protein: CASSAQGYNEQFF
V gene: TRBV5-1; D gene: NA; clone size: many; J gene: TRBJ2-3; CDR3 DNA: TGCGCCAGCAGCTTGGGGACGACCACAGATACGCAGTATTTT; CDR3 protein: CASSLGTTTDTQYF
V gene: TRBV12-3/TRBV12-4; D gene: TRBD2; clone size: NA; J gene: TRBJ2-3; CDR3 DNA: TGTGCTAGCACCTTGGGTCTAGCGGGGACCCTTAGCACAGATACGCAGTATTTT; CDR3 protein: CASTLGLAGTLSTDTQYF
V gene: TRBV29-1; D gene: TRBD1; clone size: many; J gene: TRBJ2-5; CDR3 DNA: TGCAGCGCGAGCAGCGACAGGGGGCGCGGGGAGACCCAGTACTTC; CDR3 protein: CSASSDRGRGETQYF
V gene: TRBV7-8; D gene: NA; clone size: many; J gene: TRBJ2-7; CDR3 DNA: TGTGCCAGCAGCTTAGCTCCAAGGAGGGGGAGCTCCTACGAGCAGTACTTC; CDR3 protein: CASSLAPRRGSSYEQYF
V gene: TRBV25-1; D gene: NA; clone size: many; J gene: TRBJ2-3; CDR3 DNA: TGTGCCAGCAGTGAACTCCGACAGGCGCACACAGATACGCAGTATTTT; CDR3 protein: CASSELRQAHTDTQYF
V gene: TRBV6-1; D gene: TRBD2; clone size: many; J gene: TRBJ2-5; CDR3 DNA: TGTGCCAGCAGTGAGACTAGCGCCAGGGTTGAGACCCAGTACTTC; CDR3 protein: CASSETSARVETQYF
V gene: TRBV29-1; D gene: NA; clone size: many; J gene: TRBJ2-7; CDR3 DNA: TGCAGCGTTGCCGGGAGCCCCTACGAGCAGTACTTC; CDR3 protein: CSVAGSPYEQYF
V gene: TRBV12-3/TRBV12-4; D gene: NA; clone size: many; J gene: TRBJ1-1; CDR3 DNA: TGTGCCAGCAGTTTTAGTGCAGAATTGAACACTGAAGCTTTCTTT; CDR3 protein: CASSFSAELNTEAFF
V gene: TRBV7-9; D gene: TRBD2; clone size: many; J gene: TRBJ2-1; CDR3 DNA: TGTGCCAGCAGCCACTTAAGCGGGGGTTACAATGAGCAGTTCTTC; CDR3 protein: CASSHLSGGYNEQFF
V gene: TRBV9; D gene: NA; clone size: NA; J gene: TRBJ2-6; CDR3 DNA: TGTGCCAGCAGCCCCCCGGGTGCTGGGGCCAACGTCCTGACTTTC; CDR3 protein: CASSPPGAGANVLTF
V gene: TRBV5-6; D gene: NA; clone size: many; J gene: TRBJ1-3; CDR3 DNA: TGTGCCAGCAGCTTGGGCCCAGGGTCCTTCGGTGGAAACACCATATATTTT; CDR3 protein: CASSLGPGSFGGNTIYF
V gene: TRBV28; D gene: NA; clone size: many; J gene: TRBJ1-5; CDR3 DNA: TGTGCCAGCAGTTCCCTAGACGGCAATCAGCCCCAGCATTTT; CDR3 protein: CASSSLDGNQPQHF
V gene: TRBV27; D gene: NA; clone size: many; J gene: TRBJ1-1; CDR3 DNA: TGTGCCAGCAGTTTGGCGATCAGCACTGAAGCTTTCTTT; CDR3 protein: CASSLAISTEAFF
V gene: TRBV5-8; D gene: NA; clone size: many; J gene: TRBJ1-6; CDR3 DNA: TGTGCCAGCAGCCCCGTCGACAGGTCCAATTCACCCCTCCACTTT; CDR3 protein: CASSPVDRSNSPLHF
V gene: TRBV5-1; D gene: NA; clone size: many; J gene: TRBJ2-7; CDR3 DNA: TGCGCCAGCAGCCACGGACAGTCCTACGAGCAGTACTTC; CDR3 protein: CASSHGQSYEQYF
V gene: TRBV20-1; D gene: NA; clone size: many; J gene: TRBJ2-3; CDR3 DNA: TGCAGTGCTAGGCGCGGGCGGGGCCGAGCTAGCACAGATACGCAGTATTTT; CDR3 protein: CSARRGRGRASTDTQYF
V gene: TRBV7-2; D gene: NA; clone size: many; J gene: TRBJ2-3; CDR3 DNA: TGTGCCAGCAGCTTAATGGCAGGGGTGACAGATACGCAGTATTTT; CDR3 protein: CASSLMAGVTDTQYF
V gene: TRBV5-1; D gene: TRBD1; clone size: NA; J gene: TRBJ1-2; CDR3 DNA: TGCGCCAGCAGCTCCGGGACAGCGCATGGCTACACCTTC; CDR3 protein: CASSSGTAHGYTF
V gene: TRBV20-1; D gene: NA; clone size: many; J gene: TRBJ2-3; CDR3 DNA: TGCAGTGCTAGCGGCCATGGGGGCTCAGATACGCAGTATTTT; CDR3 protein: CSASGHGGSDTQYF
V gene: TRBV28; D gene: NA; clone size: many; J gene: TRBJ1-6; CDR3 DNA: TGTGCCAGCAGTTTTGGCAGGGGAAATAATTCACCCCTCCACTTT; CDR3 protein: CASSFGRGNNSPLHF
V gene: TRBV29-1; D gene: NA; clone size: many; J gene: TRBJ2-1; CDR3 DNA: TGCAGCGTTGGAGGAAATGAGCAGTTCTTC; CDR3 protein: CSVGGNEQFF
V gene: TRBV28; D gene: NA; clone size: NA; J gene: TRBJ2-7; CDR3 DNA: TGTGCCAGCAGCCAGGCTAGCGAGACCTACGAGCAGTACTTC; CDR3 protein: CASSQASETYEQYF
V gene: TRBV6-5; D gene: NA; clone size: many; J gene: TRBJ2-4; CDR3 DNA: TGTGCCAGCAGTTACTTGCGATCGGCCAAAAACATTCAGTACTTC; CDR3 protein: CASSYLRSAKNIQYF
V gene: TRBV15; D gene: NA; clone size: many; J gene: TRBJ2-1; CDR3 DNA: TGTGCCACCAGCAGAGGGTCTGGGGGCATCAATGAGCAGTTCTTC; CDR3 protein: CATSRGSGGINEQFF
V gene: TRBV5-5; D gene: NA; clone size: many; J gene: TRBJ1-2; CDR3 DNA: TGTGCCAGCAGCGCCGAAGCCAATCCCTATGGCTACACCTTC; CDR3 protein: CASSAEANPYGYTF
V gene: TRBV5-5; D gene: NA; clone size: NA; J gene: TRBJ2-5; CDR3 DNA: TGCGCCAGCAGCTTCTTAGTCGACAGAAGCTACAATGAGCAGTACTTC; CDR3 protein: CASSFLVDRSYNEQYF
V gene: TRBV27; D gene: TRBD1; clone size: many; J gene: TRBJ2-3; CDR3 DNA: TGTGCCAGCAGTTTAACCCCCAGCCGGGACAGGCGGTATTTT; CDR3 protein: CASSLTPSRDRRYF
V gene: TRBV5-1; D gene: TRBD1; clone size: many; J gene: TRBJ2-5; CDR3 DNA: TGCGCCAGCAGGATCCAAGGACAGGGCCAAGAGACCCAGTACTTC; CDR3 protein: CASRIQGQGQETQYF
V gene: TRBV11-1; D gene: NA; clone size: many; J gene: TRBJ2-7; CDR3 DNA: TGTGCCAGCAGCCCAGGGACTTCGCTCTCCTACGAGCAGTACTTC; CDR3 protein: CASSPGTSLSYEQYF
V gene: TRBV19; D gene: TRBD1; clone size: many; J gene: TRBJ1-6; CDR3 DNA: TGTGCCAGTAGTAGCCTGACAGGGACGGATTCACCCCTCCACTTT; CDR3 protein: CASSSLTGTDSPLHF
V gene: TRBV12-3/TRBV12-4; D gene: TRBD1; clone size: many; J gene: TRBJ1-1; CDR3 DNA: TGTGCCAGCAGTCCCTCACCGGGACAGGACACTGAAGCTTTCTTT; CDR3 protein: CASSPSPGQDTEAFF
V gene: TRBV12-3/TRBV12-4; D gene: NA; clone size: many; J gene: TRBJ2-5; CDR3 DNA: TGTGCCAGCAGTTTTAGCGACGGGGGGACCCAGTACTTC; CDR3 protein: CASSFSDGGTQYF
V gene: TRBV19; D gene: TRBD1; clone size: many; J gene: TRBJ1-1; CDR3 DNA: TGTGCCAGTGCAGGGGGTTACACTGAAGCTTTCTTT; CDR3 protein: CASAGGYTEAFF
V gene: TRBV7-2; D gene: NA; clone size: many; J gene: TRBJ1-2; CDR3 DNA: TGTGCCAGCAGCTTAGGGCCTCAAACCTATGGCTACACCTTC; CDR3 protein: CASSLGPQTYGYTF